This TCR beta chain was documented in a study of blood T cell repertoires in COVID-19. The wider study: Both acute and convalescent COVID-19 samples were obtained from the United States, Italy and Spain. PBMCs, B-cell-depleted T cells, or T cells were the source of the cDNA or gDNA that made up the material.

As originally analysed: Reference gene primer amplification in the assay estimated nucleated cell counts. Clones were read by immunoSEQ multiplex PCR, and TCRdb kept only the in-frame ones, dropping some. The V and J calls and clone size come from that table; D and trimming were worked out from the DNA. The sample records about 260,000 clones, 83% being singletons. The CDR3 runs 14 residues. V gave up 5 bases and J gave up 11 bases; unmatched junction bases: 6. CDR1 and CDR2 from the germline V gene are KGHSH and LQKENI. The sequence derives from a woman aged 50 to 60 who had recovered from COVID-19. The sequenced sample was peripheral blood. The chain uses TRBV18 and TRBJ1-6; 10 nucleotides align to TRBD1. Here the CDR3 reads CASSNGQGETPLHF. The DNA of the CDR3 is TGTGCCAGCTCAAACGGACAGGGGGAGACACCCCTCCACTTT.